Given below is one TCR beta chain in context. Antigen specificity is unknown. The V and J ends lost 3 bases and 7 bases, in that order; junction bases with no gene match: 6. This CDR3 has 14 residues. Germline values: CDR1 MGHDK, CDR2 SYGVNS. This sample is part of a study of beta chain features in type 1 diabetes. Broader study findings: Shortening that was moderate but significant affected the TCRB CDR3s of Type 1 diabetes patients in all four CD4+ subsets.

Expressed TCRB transcripts were sequenced after all isolated RNA was converted to cDNA. Regulatory, naive and central memory T cell samples averaged roughly 4 million reads. Sequencing was performed with immunoSEQ multiplex PCR; in TCRdb, only in-frame clones are kept and a portion is missing. The sample lists about 360,000 clones, roughly an eighth occurring once. The material sequenced was naive CD4+ T cells from blood. This sequence joins TRBV25-1 and TRBJ1-5; 7 nucleotides agree with TRBD1. The receptor was derived from a man between 18 and 35 years old in good health. CDR3 protein: CASSEGTVFQPQHF. CDR3 nucleotide sequence: TGTGCCAGCAGTGAGGGGACAGTATTCCAGCCCCAGCATTTT. Supplemented by reference TRBV25-1 and TRBJ1-5, the full variable domain reads EADIYQTPRYLVIGTGKKITLECSQTMGHDKMYWYQQDPGMELHLIHYSYGVNSTEKGDLSSESTVSRIRTEHFPLTLESARPSHTSQYLCASSEGTVFQPQHFGDGTRLSIL.